This TCR beta chain was documented in a study of blood T cells in healthy people across ages. J lost 7 bases, V lost 0 bases, and 6 bases had no gene match. Germline V gene sequence: CDR1 SQVTM, CDR2 ANQGSEA. The CDR3 extends over 14 amino acids. A word on this clonotype: Its target is unknown.

It was with a sample-barcoded 5' primer and a J-beta primer mix that a second PCR of about 6 to 12 cycles was run. Each CDR3 protein is one row after TCRdb ran MiXCR on the 5' RACE reads. Here the sample spans roughly 560,000 distinct CDR3 sequences, more than 20% being singletons. Study findings and constraints: Unsorted PBMCs blocked a conclusive comparison of naive and antigen-experienced cells.

These data were also reused for a study on T cells of mothers and their children.

V and J are TRBV29-1 and TRBJ1-2, with 9 nucleotides matching TRBD1. The specimen sequenced was blood. The TCR sequence derives from a boy aged 5-17 years in good health. The CDR3: CSVEDRGQGGGYTF. The CDR3 region has the DNA TGCAGCGTTGAAGATCGGGGACAGGGAGGTGGCTACACCTTC.